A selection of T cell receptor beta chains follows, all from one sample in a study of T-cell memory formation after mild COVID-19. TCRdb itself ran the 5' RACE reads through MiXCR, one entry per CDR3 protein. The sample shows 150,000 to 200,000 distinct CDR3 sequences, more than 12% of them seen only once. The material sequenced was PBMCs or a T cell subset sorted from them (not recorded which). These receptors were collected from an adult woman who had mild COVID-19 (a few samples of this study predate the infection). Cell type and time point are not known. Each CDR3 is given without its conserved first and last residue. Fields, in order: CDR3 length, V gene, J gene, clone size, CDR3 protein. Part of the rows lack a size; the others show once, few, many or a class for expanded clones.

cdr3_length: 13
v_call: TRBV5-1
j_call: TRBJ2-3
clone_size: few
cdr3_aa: ASTPSVTEADTQY

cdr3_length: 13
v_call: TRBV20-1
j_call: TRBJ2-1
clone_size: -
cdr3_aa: SARSGLGPYNEQF

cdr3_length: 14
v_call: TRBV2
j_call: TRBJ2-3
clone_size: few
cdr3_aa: ASSGGLVVGGDTQY

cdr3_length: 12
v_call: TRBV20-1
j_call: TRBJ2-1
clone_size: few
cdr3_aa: SARAAAGLNEQF

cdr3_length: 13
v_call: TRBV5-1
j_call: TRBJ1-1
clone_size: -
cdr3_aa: ASSQEFNGGTEAF

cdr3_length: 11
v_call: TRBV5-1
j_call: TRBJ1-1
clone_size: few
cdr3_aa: ASSAITGGDAF

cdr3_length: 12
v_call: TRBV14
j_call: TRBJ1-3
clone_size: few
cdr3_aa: ASSPGSARNTIY

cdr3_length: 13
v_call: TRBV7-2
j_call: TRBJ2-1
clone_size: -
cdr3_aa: ASRRASGSLNEQF

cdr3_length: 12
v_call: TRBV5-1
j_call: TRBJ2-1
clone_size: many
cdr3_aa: ASRSRGSLGEQF

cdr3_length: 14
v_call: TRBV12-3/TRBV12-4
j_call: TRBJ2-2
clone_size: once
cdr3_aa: ASSFSGGTNTGELF

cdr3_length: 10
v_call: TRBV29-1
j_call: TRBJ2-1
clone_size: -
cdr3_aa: SVEGHGDEQF

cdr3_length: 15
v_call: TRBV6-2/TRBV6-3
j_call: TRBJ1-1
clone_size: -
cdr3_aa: ASSFSYRIPTNTEAF

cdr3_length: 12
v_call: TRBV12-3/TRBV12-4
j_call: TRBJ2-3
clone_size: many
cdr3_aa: ASSLAGLTDTQY

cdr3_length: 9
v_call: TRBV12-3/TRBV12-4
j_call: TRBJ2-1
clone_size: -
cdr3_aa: ASRKPNEQF

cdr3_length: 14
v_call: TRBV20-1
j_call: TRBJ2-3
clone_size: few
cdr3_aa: SANVVFGGREGTQY

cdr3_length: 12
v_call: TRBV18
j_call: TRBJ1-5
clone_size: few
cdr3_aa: ASSPTHRDQPQH

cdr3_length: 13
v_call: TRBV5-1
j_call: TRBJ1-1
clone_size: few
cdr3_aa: ASSSAGTLNTEAF

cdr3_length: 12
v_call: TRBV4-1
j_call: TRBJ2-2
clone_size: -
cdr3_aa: ASSTDRSTGELF

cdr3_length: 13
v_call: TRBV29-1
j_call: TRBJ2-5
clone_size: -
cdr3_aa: SVSMGTAYQETQY

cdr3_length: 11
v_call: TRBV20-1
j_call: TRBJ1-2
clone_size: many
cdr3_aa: SARSQGREGYT

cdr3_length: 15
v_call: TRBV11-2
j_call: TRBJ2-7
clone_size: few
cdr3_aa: ASSLGPLARETYEQY

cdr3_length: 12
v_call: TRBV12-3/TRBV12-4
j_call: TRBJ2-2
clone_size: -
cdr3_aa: ASSKDGGFGELF

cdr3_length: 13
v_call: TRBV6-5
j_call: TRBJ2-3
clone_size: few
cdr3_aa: ASSFTGDGADTQY

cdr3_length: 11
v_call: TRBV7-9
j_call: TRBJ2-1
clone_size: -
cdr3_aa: ASGLAGADEQF

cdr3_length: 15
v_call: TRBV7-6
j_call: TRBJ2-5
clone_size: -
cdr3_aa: ASSRSAGPRLQETQY

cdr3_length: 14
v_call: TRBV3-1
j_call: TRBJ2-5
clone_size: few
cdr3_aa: ASSLTGTGTEETQY